Each of the 17 T cell receptor beta chains below was sequenced from the same sample in a study of T cells in Graves' hyperthyroidism and ophthalmopathy (dated by TCRdb to the late 2010s). Library preparation used multiplex PCR. Sequencing used an Illumina HiSeq 2000. The TCR beta CDR3 regions were amplified from RNA transcripts. The TCR CDR3 was subjected to a first round of RT-PCR using the HTBI primer set and the Qiagen OneStep RT-PCR kit. TCRdb trimmed public reads at Q25 via fastp, called clones via MiXCR and kept in-frame beta chains. All rows with the same CDR3 protein become a single entry with the most common DNA and genes. In this sample the table shows around 490,000 distinct CDR3 sequences, 15% to 20% of which occur a single time. The ten largest make up 47% of the sample. The sequencing sample was made of blood. The receptors here all came from a man aged 35 to 55 with Graves' ophthalmopathy.

The chain combines TRBV19 with TRBJ2-1; D assignment may be TRBD1 or TRBD2 (6 bases each). CDR1 LNHDA and CDR2 SQIVND come from the germline V gene (reference sequence). The CDR3 runs 16 residues. V was clipped by 5 bases and J by 2 bases, with 16 bases between them. The chain's CDR3 is CASSGTPGTTYNEQFF. The DNA of the CDR3 is TGTGCCAGTAGTGGGACTCCGGGGACAACCTACAATGAGCAGTTCTTC.

At least ten counts were recorded for this clonotype. The CDR3 protein is CASSEGVWREGLNEQFF. In DNA form, the CDR3 reads TGTGCCAGCAGTGAAGGTGTATGGCGGGAGGGCCTTAATGAGCAGTTCTTC. This chain links TRBV6-1 with TRBJ2-1; 9 positions agree with TRBD2. The CDR3 contains 17 residues. V was clipped by 1 base and J by 7 bases; unmatched bases: 11. Germline V gene sequence: CDR1 MNHNS, CDR2 SASEGT.

Turning to this clonotype: The CDR3 does not end in the conserved phenylalanine or tryptophan, so this is likely a read error. The V and J genes are TRBV7-8 and TRBJ2-5; D is possibly TRBD1 (6 bases). CDR1 and CDR2 (germline): SGHVS, FQNEAQ. The CDR3 length is 11 residues. The V and J ends lost 5 bases and 8 bases respectively, with 9 bases between them. The CDR3 DNA follows: TGTGCCAGCAGCCCACAGGGTACCCAGTACTCC. Translated, it gives CASSPQGTQYS.

This clonotype was seen more than once but under ten times. The J gene is TRBJ2-1, the V gene TRBV11-3; 9 bases line up with TRBD2. CDR3 size: 15 residues. Germline CDR1 is SGHNT and CDR2 is YENEEA. J was trimmed by 8 bases and V by 0 bases; bases with no gene match: 5. CDR3 DNA: TGTGCCAGCAGCTTAGAGGGGGTAGCGGGGGATGAGCAGTTCTTC. Its translation is CASSLEGVAGDEQFF.

V usage is TRBV20-1 and J usage is TRBJ1-3; D remains unclear. The CDR3 runs to 13 residues. The germline V gene encodes CDR1 DFQATT and CDR2 SNEGSKA (reference sequence). V was shortened by 5 bases and J by 4 bases, with 12 bases between the two germline ends. The CDR3 region is CSAPDPTGNTIYF. For the CDR3, the DNA is TGCAGTGCTCCTGACCCTACCGGAAACACCATATATTTT.

This clonotype showed up many times. This chain uses TRBV20-1 with TRBJ2-5; weak D call: TRBD1 (5 bases). V was cut by 6 bases and J by 4 bases, with 15 bases left in between. The CDR3 contains 13 residues. In germline, CDR1 is DFQATT, CDR2 SNEGSKA (reference sequence). The CDR3 nucleotides are TGCAGTGCCCCCCAGGGTGGGGTAGAGACCCAGTACTTC. Protein product: CSAPQGGVETQYF.

This clonotype was observed a handful of times. The genes are TRBV30 and TRBJ2-1; D is perhaps TRBD2 (5 bases). This CDR3 region has 13 residues. The germline CDR1 and CDR2 sequences are GTSNPN and SVGIG (reference sequence). Trimming stripped 5 bases from V and 3 bases from J, with 11 bases between. CDR3 region: CAWQDSLYNEQFF. CDR3 DNA: TGTGCCTGGCAGGACTCACTCTACAATGAGCAGTTCTTC.

This clonotype was seen more than once but under ten times. The V call is TRBV27, the J call TRBJ1-1, with D possibly TRBD1 on 6 matching bases. Germline CDR1 is MNHEY and CDR2 is SMNVEV (reference sequence). V was clipped by 6 bases and J by 0 bases, with 11 bases between them. The CDR3 sequence is 14 residues long. The CDR3 here is CASRIGGVNTEAFF. The CDR3 DNA sequence: TGTGCCAGCAGGATTGGGGGCGTGAACACTGAAGCTTTCTTT.

This clonotype was seen a handful of times. A junction boundary mismatches the germline segment, possibly from a read error. The V gene is TRBV11-2, the J gene TRBJ2-7; TRBD2 is a possible D gene (6 bases). The germline V gene encodes CDR1 SGHAT and CDR2 FQNNGV. The CDR3 is 15 residues long. CDR3 DNA sequence: TGCGCCAGCAGCCAAGAGCGCGGGAAAAACTACGAGCAGTACTTC. Its protein is CASSQERGKNYEQYF.

This clonotype was counted many times. The chain has TRBV2 and TRBJ2-2; 8 bases are shared with TRBD1. Germline assignment: CDR1 SNHLY and CDR2 FYNNEI. J was trimmed by 1 base and V by 4 bases; bases with no gene match: 5. The CDR3 has 16 residues. CDR3 DNA sequence: TGTGCCAGCAGTGCCCAGGGGGCCGTGAACACCGGGGAGCTGTTTTTT. Residues: CASSAQGAVNTGELFF.

The CDR3 DNA follows: TGTGCCAGCAGTTACTCGTATTCCCGGGACTACGAGCAGTACTTC. As protein: CASSYSYSRDYEQYF. The genes are TRBV6-2 or TRBV6-3 and TRBJ2-7; D is perhaps TRBD2 (5 bases). This CDR3 spans 15 amino acids. Trimming shortened V by 0 bases and J by 3 bases, and 12 bases separated the two germline ends. Germline V gene lookup returns CDR1 MNHEY and CDR2 SVGEGT.

This clonotype showed up just a few times. This sequence joins TRBV20-1 and TRBJ2-3; D possibly corresponds to TRBD2 (5 bases). The CDR3 is 12 residues long. Germline V gene lookup returns CDR1 DFQATT and CDR2 SNEGSKA (reference sequence). Trimming left V 7 bases short and J 4 bases short, with 12 bases between. CDR3 nucleotides: TGCAGTGGAATGGGAGTAGCAGATACGCAGTATTTT. This translates into CSGMGVADTQYF.

This clonotype was seen only a few times. This chain connects TRBV27 to TRBJ2-3; D is perhaps TRBD1 or TRBD2 (5 bases each). V lost 5 bases and J 3 bases, leaving 12 bases between the germline ends. Germline values: CDR1 MNHEY, CDR2 SMNVEV (reference sequence). The CDR3 totals 14 residues. The CDR3 DNA reads as TGTGCCAGCAGTCGCCGGTGGGGGACAGATACGCAGTATTTT. This sequence encodes CASSRRWGTDTQYF.

Concerning this clonotype: The junction differs from germline at one of its ends, possibly a read error. The V call is TRBV4-2, the J call TRBJ2-3; 7 bases agree with TRBD2. The CDR3 runs 16 residues. Germline V CDR1 and CDR2: LGHNA, YNFKEQ. CDR3 region: CASSQDLAASTDTQYF. The CDR3 bases are TGCGCCAGCAGCCAAGATCTAGCGGCTAGCACAGATACGCAGTATTTT.

This clonotype was recorded many times. This chain uses TRBV11-2 with TRBJ2-5; no reliable D call. The CDR3 totals 15 residues. V lost 1 base, J lost 1 base, and 10 bases lay in between. Germline CDR1 and CDR2: SGHAT and FQNNGV. CDR3 sequence: CASSLGTYTQETQYF. The CDR3 DNA sequence: TGTGCCAGCAGCTTAGGGACGTACACCCAAGAGACCCAGTACTTC. The full variable domain, rest sourced from reference TRBV11-2 and TRBJ2-5, is EAGVAQSPRYKIIEKRQSVAFWCNPISGHATLYWYQQILGQGPKLLIQFQNNGVVDDSQLPKDRFSAERLKGVDSTLKIQPAKLEDSAVYLCASSLGTYTQETQYFGPGTRLLVL.

A few counts support this clonotype. The genes are TRBV10-3 and TRBJ1-2, with D maybe TRBD1 (5 bases). Germline CDR1 ENHRY, CDR2 SYGVKD. The CDR3 totals 14 residues. With 4 bases removed from V and 1 base from J, the gap between germline ends came to 10 bases. For the CDR3, the DNA is TGTGCCATCAGTGGGGCAGGGAATAACTATGGCTACACCTTC. The encoded protein is CAISGAGNNYGYTF.

This clonotype has a handful of counts. The chain couples TRBV19 to TRBJ2-7, with D possibly TRBD2 on 5 matching bases. There are 14 residues in the CDR3. V was pared by 5 bases and J by 0 bases, with 11 bases between. CDR1 and CDR2 (germline): LNHDA, SQIVND (reference sequence). The CDR3 sequence: CASSGGAISYEQYF. The CDR3 region has the DNA TGTGCCAGTAGTGGAGGCGCGATCTCCTACGAGCAGTACTTC.